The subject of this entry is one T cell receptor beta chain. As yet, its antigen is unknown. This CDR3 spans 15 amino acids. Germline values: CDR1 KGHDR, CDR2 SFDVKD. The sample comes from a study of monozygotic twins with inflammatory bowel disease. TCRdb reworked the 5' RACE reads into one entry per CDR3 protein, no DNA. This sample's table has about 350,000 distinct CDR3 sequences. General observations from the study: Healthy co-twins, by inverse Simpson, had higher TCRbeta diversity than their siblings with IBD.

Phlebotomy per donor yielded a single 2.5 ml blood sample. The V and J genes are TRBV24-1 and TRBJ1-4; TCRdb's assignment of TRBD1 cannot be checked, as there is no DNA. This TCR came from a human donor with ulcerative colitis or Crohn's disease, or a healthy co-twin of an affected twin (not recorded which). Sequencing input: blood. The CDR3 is CATSDPGTSVEKLFF.